Listed below are T cell receptor beta chains from one sample, sequenced in a study of blood T cell repertoires in COVID-19. The repertoire was sequenced with immunoSEQ multiplex PCR; TCRdb's copy has only in-frame clones and lacks some. The data contain under 450,000 clones, over 75% of them singletons. Sample: peripheral blood. These receptors were collected from a woman in her thirties or forties with COVID-19, enrolled during active disease. The CDR3 runs from the conserved cysteine through the conserved F or W. Fields, in order: J gene, V gene, D gene, clone size, CDR3 DNA, CDR3 protein. The D gene is left open where the match is weak. Clone size is given for some rows only: seen once, a few or many times, or a class if the clone is expanded.

J: TRBJ1-6
V: TRBV11-1
D: NA
size: few
DNA: TGTGCCAGCAGCCCTGGGCAGGGGTATTCACCCCTCCACTTT
CDR3: CASSPGQGYSPLHF

J: TRBJ1-1
V: TRBV7-3
D: TRBD1
size: NA
DNA: TGTGCCAGCAGCCTAAAACCCAGGGGGCAAGCTTTCTTT
CDR3: CASSLKPRGQAFF

J: TRBJ2-7
V: TRBV28
D: NA
size: NA
DNA: TGTGCCATCCGACGTAGAACGGGAGAGTTATTCGAGCAGTACTTC
CDR3: CAIRRRTGELFEQYF

J: TRBJ2-7
V: TRBV7-9
D: NA
size: few
DNA: TGTGCCAGCAGCTTACCGCCCGGGGAGAGCTCCTACGAGCAGTACTTC
CDR3: CASSLPPGESSYEQYF

J: TRBJ1-4
V: TRBV18
D: TRBD1
size: NA
DNA: TGTGCCAGCTCCAAAATGACAGGGTTTAATGAAAAACTGTTTTTT
CDR3: CASSKMTGFNEKLFF

J: TRBJ2-7
V: TRBV5-6
D: NA
size: NA
DNA: TGTGCCAGCAGCTTTTGGGGCCCTCAAGACTACGAGCAGTACTTC
CDR3: CASSFWGPQDYEQYF

J: TRBJ2-2
V: TRBV28
D: NA
size: NA
DNA: TGTGCCAGCAGTTTAATCGCTCTCACCTCACACGGGGAGCTGTTTTTT
CDR3: CASSLIALTSHGELFF

J: TRBJ2-2
V: TRBV27
D: NA
size: NA
DNA: TGTGCCAGCAGGGCGGGTCGGGGGTCAGGGGGGGAGCTGTTTTTT
CDR3: CASRAGRGSGGELFF

J: TRBJ1-5
V: TRBV5-5
D: NA
size: NA
DNA: TGTGCCAGCAGCTTGTGGCATAGCAATCAGCCCCAGCATTTT
CDR3: CASSLWHSNQPQHF

J: TRBJ1-1
V: TRBV11-2
D: TRBD1
size: NA
DNA: TGTGCCAGCAGCTCCCCTCCCCCTACGGACAGGCCTAGCGAAGCTTTCTTT
CDR3: CASSSPPPTDRPSEAFF

J: TRBJ1-4
V: TRBV7-9
D: NA
size: NA
DNA: TGTGCCAGCAGTCAGGGAACTAATGAAAAACTGTTTTTT
CDR3: CASSQGTNEKLFF

J: TRBJ1-1
V: TRBV6-6
D: NA
size: few
DNA: TGTGCCAGCACCGGAGGTATCGGGGGCACTGAAGCTTTCTTT
CDR3: CASTGGIGGTEAFF

J: TRBJ1-6
V: TRBV2
D: NA
size: NA
DNA: TGTGCCAGCAGTCTACAGGGTAATTCACCCCTCCACTTT
CDR3: CASSLQGNSPLHF

J: TRBJ1-2
V: TRBV27
D: NA
size: NA
DNA: TGTGCCAGCAGTCGAGACAGAAACTATGGCTACACCTTC
CDR3: CASSRDRNYGYTF

J: TRBJ2-1
V: TRBV21-1
D: NA
size: NA
DNA: TGTGCCATCCGCGGGAGGAGCTCCTACAATGAGCAGTTCTTC
CDR3: CAIRGRSSYNEQFF

J: TRBJ1-2
V: TRBV4-2
D: NA
size: NA
DNA: TGTGCCAGCAGCCCAGACCCGTTTAACTATGGCTACACCTTC
CDR3: CASSPDPFNYGYTF

J: TRBJ1-3
V: TRBV10-1
D: TRBD1
size: NA
DNA: TGCGCCAGCAGTGAGGGGACAGGGGGATCCGGAAACACCATATATTTT
CDR3: CASSEGTGGSGNTIYF

J: TRBJ2-1
V: TRBV29-1
D: TRBD1
size: NA
DNA: TGCAGCGTTACAGGCCTGAGCAGGGGGATATACAATGAGCAGTTCTTC
CDR3: CSVTGLSRGIYNEQFF

J: TRBJ1-1
V: TRBV19
D: NA
size: once
DNA: TGTGCCAGTAGTATCCGAGTGAACACTGAAGCTTTCTTT
CDR3: CASSIRVNTEAFF

J: TRBJ1-1
V: TRBV7-2
D: NA
size: once
DNA: TGTGCCAGCAGCCCCAGGGGCTCGAGCACTGAAGCTTTCTTT
CDR3: CASSPRGSSTEAFF

J: TRBJ1-5
V: TRBV18
D: NA
size: NA
DNA: TGTGCCAGCTCACCACTACATAGCAATCAGCCCCAGCATTTT
CDR3: CASSPLHSNQPQHF

J: TRBJ2-7
V: TRBV7-2
D: TRBD2
size: NA
DNA: TGTGCCAGCAGCTTTTTCGGCGGGGGGACCTACGAGCAGTACTTC
CDR3: CASSFFGGGTYEQYF

J: TRBJ2-1
V: TRBV28
D: NA
size: NA
DNA: TGTGCCAGCAACCGATCGGGATCCTCTCGCTACAATGAGCAGTTCTTC
CDR3: CASNRSGSSRYNEQFF

J: TRBJ2-1
V: TRBV7-2
D: TRBD2
size: NA
DNA: TGTGCCAGCAGCTTAATGCGGGGGGGCGATGAGCAGTTCTTC
CDR3: CASSLMRGGDEQFF

J: TRBJ1-2
V: TRBV5-5
D: TRBD1
size: NA
DNA: TGTGCCAGCAGCTCGCCACAGGGGTATGGCTATGGCTACACCTTC
CDR3: CASSSPQGYGYGYTF

J: TRBJ1-1
V: TRBV3-1/TRBV3-2
D: NA
size: NA
DNA: TGTGCCAGCAGCCAAGGAGGGGGATGGGCTTTCTTT
CDR3: CASSQGGGWAFF

J: TRBJ1-2
V: TRBV12-3/TRBV12-4
D: NA
size: NA
DNA: TGTGCCAGCAGTCGACAGGCGTCAGGCTACACCTTC
CDR3: CASSRQASGYTF

J: TRBJ2-1
V: TRBV7-9
D: NA
size: NA
DNA: TGTGCCAGCACCTCCTACGACAATGAGCAGTTCTTC
CDR3: CASTSYDNEQFF

J: TRBJ1-1
V: TRBV6-6
D: NA
size: NA
DNA: TGTGCCAGCACCTCGGGGAGGTACACTGAAGCTTTCTTT
CDR3: CASTSGRYTEAFF

J: TRBJ1-2
V: TRBV27
D: NA
size: NA
DNA: TGTGCCAGCAGTTTGGCGGGGGGCTATGGCTACACCTTC
CDR3: CASSLAGGYGYTF